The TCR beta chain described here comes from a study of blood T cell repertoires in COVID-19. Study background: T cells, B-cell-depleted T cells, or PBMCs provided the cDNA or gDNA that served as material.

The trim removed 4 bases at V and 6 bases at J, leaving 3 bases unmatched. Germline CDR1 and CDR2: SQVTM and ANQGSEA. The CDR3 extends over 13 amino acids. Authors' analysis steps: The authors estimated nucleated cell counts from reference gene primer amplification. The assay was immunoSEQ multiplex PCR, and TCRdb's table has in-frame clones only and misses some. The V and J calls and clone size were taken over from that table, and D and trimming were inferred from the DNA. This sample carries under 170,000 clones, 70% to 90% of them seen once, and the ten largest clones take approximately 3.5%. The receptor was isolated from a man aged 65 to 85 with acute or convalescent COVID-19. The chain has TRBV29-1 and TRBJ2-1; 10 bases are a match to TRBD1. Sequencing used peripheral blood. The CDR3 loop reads CSVGQGAVNEQFF. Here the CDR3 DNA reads TGCAGCGTTGGACAGGGGGCCGTCAATGAGCAGTTCTTC.